This entry features one TCR beta chain sequence. This receptor's antigen is unknown. No clone much larger than this one lies a single base away; base qualities are absent. This specimen belongs to a study of blood T cell repertoires in COVID-19 (dated by TCRdb to 2020 to 2021). Regarding the complete study: The collaborator samples originated in the United States, Italy and Spain and spanned the acute and convalescent phases of COVID-19. The material from the prospective study consisted of cDNA or gDNA derived from T cells, B-cell-depleted T cells, or PBMCs. Subjects who had been exposed to COVID-19, were actively infected with it, or had recovered from it provided the deeply sampled blood TCRbeta repertoires that made up the dataset. A freely available public database, intended as a resource for researchers studying the immune response to SARS-CoV-2, is where the repertoires were released. Samples were obtained from the ongoing ImmuneRACE study (first 160 participants) and from 950 to 1,500 subjects provided by 6 global collaborators. A de-identified subject ID, COVID-19 status, age in years and sex were almost always included in the sample metadata. HLA class I and class II types, where available, came from metadata supplied by the sample provider rather than from assay-based typing. The paper's findings and limits, for the study overall: The quantity of clinical and demographic metadata differed by source and by participant and was supplied without curation.

TCRbeta CDR3 regions were amplified from genomic DNA using the immunoSEQ Assay, a bias-controlled multiplex PCR. As for the original processing: The number of nucleated cells in each sample was estimated by amplification of reference gene primers within the assay. To quantify the absolute abundance of each unique TCRbeta CDR3 rearrangement, sequence reads were collapsed and filtered. Productive Simpson clonality was computed per sample as the square root of Simpson's diversity index over productive rearrangements. TCRdb retrieved this table from immuneACCESS and kept in-frame rearrangements only. Not all clones are present; in checked studies, unresolved V genes account for under half, and no reason is known for the remainder. V and J calls plus clone size are reproduced from that table; the DNA served to infer D and trimming. This sample holds approximately 300,000 clones; around 89% were observed only once. The leading ten clones occupy roughly 0.8% of the sample.

Each collaborating institution followed its own protocols to collect whole blood in K2EDTA tubes. For TCRbeta analysis, collaborators shipped samples as frozen whole blood, isolated PBMCs, or DNA extracted from either of those sample types. The junction carries 11 bases between V and J, which are trimmed by 0 bases and 8 bases respectively. The germline V gene (reference sequence) provides CDR1 SGHNT and CDR2 YYREEE. The CDR3 contains 14 residues, cysteine and phenylalanine counted. CDR3 DNA is the only sequence kept; it has 42 bases, read in frame from the first base. The sample was peripheral blood. This TCR was sampled from a man aged 30 to 45 with acute or convalescent COVID-19. The chain employs TRBV5-4 and TRBJ1-4, with TRBD1 perhaps the D gene, on 6 matching bases. The sequence in DNA is TGTGCCAGCAGCTTGGACAGGGTTGCCGAAAAACTGTTTTTT. It codes for CASSLDRVAEKLFF.